Included here is one TCR beta chain sequence, with context. Antigen specificity is unknown. The source of the sample is a study of T cell responses to AZD1222 COVID-19 vaccine. Whole-study context: Second doses were pooled across both intervals (about 4 or about 12 weeks). General study findings and limits: Seropositive status at baseline applied to only five to seven AZD1222 recipients. White British donors predominated, females outnumbered males, and clonal diversity was possibly underestimated. Sampling that yielded the repertoires occurred only after the peak T cell response.

In germline, CDR1 is ENHRY, CDR2 SYGVKD. CDR3 length: 13 amino acids. The ends were cut back, 0 bases at V and 6 bases at J, with 9 bases in the middle. Sequencing was performed with immunoSEQ multiplex PCR; in TCRdb, only in-frame clones are kept and a portion is missing. This table has over 95,000 clones, just over 90% appearing once. This chain links TRBV10-3 with TRBJ2-7; D ambiguous. Sequenced here: peripheral blood, sampled on day 0 of AZD1222 vaccination. This sequence originates from an adult in good health. This CDR3 reads CAISESLLGEQYF. The CDR3 DNA reads TGTGCCATCAGTGAGTCGTTATTGGGCGAGCAGTACTTC.